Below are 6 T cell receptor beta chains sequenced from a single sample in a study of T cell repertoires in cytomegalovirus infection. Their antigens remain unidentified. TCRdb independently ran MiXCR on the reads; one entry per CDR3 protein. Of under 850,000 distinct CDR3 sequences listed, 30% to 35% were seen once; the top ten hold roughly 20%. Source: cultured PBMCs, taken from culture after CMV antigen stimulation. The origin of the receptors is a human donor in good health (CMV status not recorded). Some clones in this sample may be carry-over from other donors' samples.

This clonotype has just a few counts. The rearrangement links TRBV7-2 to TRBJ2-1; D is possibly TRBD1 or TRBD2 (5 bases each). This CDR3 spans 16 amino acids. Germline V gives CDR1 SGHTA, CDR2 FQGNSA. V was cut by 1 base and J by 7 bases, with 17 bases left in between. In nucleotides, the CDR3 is TGTGCCAGCAGCTTAGTGGTCCGGGGCGCGTTTAATGAGCAGTTCTTC. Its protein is CASSLVVRGAFNEQFF.

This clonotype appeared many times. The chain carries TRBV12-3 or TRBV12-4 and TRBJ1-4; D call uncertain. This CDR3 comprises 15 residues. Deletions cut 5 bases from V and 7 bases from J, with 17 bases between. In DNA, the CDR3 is TGTGCCAGCAGTCCTATTGGATTCGTGGGTGAAAAACTGTTTTTT. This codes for CASSPIGFVGEKLFF.

CDR3 sequence: CASTTGGNQPQHF. The CDR3 nucleotides read TGTGCCAGCACCACAGGGGGCAATCAGCCCCAGCATTTT. The chain joins TRBV19 to TRBJ1-5, with TRBD1 matching over 7 bases. The CDR3 has 13 amino acids. The germline CDR1 and CDR2 sequences are LNHDA and SQIVND (reference sequence). With 9 bases clipped from V and 2 bases from J, the junction kept 4 bases outside the gene matches.

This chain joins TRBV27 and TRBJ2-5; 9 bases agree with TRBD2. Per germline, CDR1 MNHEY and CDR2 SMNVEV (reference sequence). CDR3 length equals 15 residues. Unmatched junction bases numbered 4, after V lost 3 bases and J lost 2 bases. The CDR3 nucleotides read TGTGCCAGCAGTTTTAGCGGGGGAGTACAAGAGACCCAGTACTTC. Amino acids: CASSFSGGVQETQYF.

CDR3 DNA sequence: TGTGCCAGCAGTGTGGAAGGACCGATCAATCAGCCCCAGCATTTT. Translating gives CASSVEGPINQPQHF. The gene calls are TRBV2 and TRBJ1-5; D unclear. Germline V gene lookup returns CDR1 SNHLY and CDR2 FYNNEI. The CDR3 spans 15 residues. The ends were cut back, 4 bases at V and 3 bases at J, with 13 bases in the middle.

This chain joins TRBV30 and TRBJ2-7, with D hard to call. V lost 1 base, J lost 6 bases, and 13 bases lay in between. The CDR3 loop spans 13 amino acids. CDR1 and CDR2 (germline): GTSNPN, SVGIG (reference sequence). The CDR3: CAWSGSGPGEQYF. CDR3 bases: TGTGCCTGGAGTGGTTCCGGGCCAGGCGAGCAGTACTTC.